Below, 32 T cell receptor beta chains from the same sample are listed, as sequenced in a study of identical twins. TCRdb re-derived calls from the 5' RACE reads in MiXCR, one entry per CDR3 protein. The sample shows approximately 220,000 distinct CDR3 sequences, 6.5% to 8.5% of them seen only once. These sequences were also reported in another study, on yellow fever vaccine responses in identical twins.

Sequencing input: memory (CD45RO+) T cells sorted from blood. These receptors were taken from a woman between 18 and 29 years old in good health.

V gene TRBV20-1 combines with J gene TRBJ2-5, with 10 bases lining up with TRBD2. Germline V gene data show CDR1 as DFQATT and CDR2 as SNEGSKA (reference sequence). With V trimmed by 6 bases and J by 5 bases, 6 bases remained unmatched. The CDR3 totals 13 residues. CDR3: CSAETSGFETQYF. In nucleotides, the CDR3 is TGCAGTGCCGAGACTAGCGGGTTCGAGACCCAGTACTTC.

A few counts support this clonotype. The gene calls are TRBV7-9 and TRBJ1-4; D gene uncertain. Germline V gene sequence: CDR1 SEHNR, CDR2 FQNEAQ (reference sequence). V lost 6 bases to trimming and J lost 0 bases, with 8 bases between them. The CDR3 spans 14 residues. The chain's CDR3 is CASSQIATNEKLFF. The CDR3 DNA reads as TGTGCCAGCAGTCAGATTGCAACTAATGAAAAACTGTTTTTT.

Ten or more counts support this clonotype. The chain uses TRBV20-1 and TRBJ2-3, with TRBD2 matching over 10 bases. The CDR3 runs 14 residues. The ends lost 5 bases at V and 4 bases at J; junction bases unmatched: 6. Germline loops: CDR1 DFQATT, CDR2 SNEGSKA (reference sequence). The CDR3 region has the DNA TGCAGTGCTGAGCGGGGGGGCACGCCAGATACGCAGTATTTT. Translation: CSAERGGTPDTQYF.

The rearrangement links TRBV5-1 to TRBJ1-6; TRBD1 aligns across 9 bases. After removal of 0 bases from V and 7 bases from J, the junction contained 5 bases not matched to a gene. The CDR3 loop spans 16 amino acids. Germline assignment: CDR1 SGHRS and CDR2 YFSETQ. CDR3 nucleotides: TGCGCCAGCAGCTTGGAAGGGACAGGGCGGAATTCACCCCTCCACTTT. This encodes CASSLEGTGRNSPLHF. The full variable domain, its missing parts supplied by reference TRBV5-1 and TRBJ1-6, is KAGVTQTPRYLIKTRGQQVTLSCSPISGHRSVSWYQQTPGQGLQFLFEYFSETQRNKGNFPGRFSGRQFSNSRSEMNVSTLELGDSALYLCASSLEGTGRNSPLHFGNGTRLTVT.

This clonotype came up many times. This chain links TRBV27 with TRBJ2-7; D is tentatively TRBD1 or TRBD2 (5 bases each). Per the germline V gene, CDR1 is MNHEY and CDR2 is SMNVEV (reference sequence). This CDR3 spans 15 amino acids. The V end lost 6 bases, the J end lost 4 bases, and 19 bases lay between the germline ends. CDR3 residues: CASSPGTARRYEQYF. CDR3 DNA: TGTGCCAGCAGCCCTGGGACCGCTAGGCGGTACGAGCAGTACTTC.

This clonotype was found many times. The V gene is TRBV29-1, the J gene TRBJ2-5; no firm D call. V was shortened by 5 bases and J by 5 bases, with 3 bases between the two germline ends. This CDR3 is built from 9 residues. Germline V gene lookup returns CDR1 SQVTM and CDR2 ANQGSEA. The CDR3 coding sequence is TGCAGCGTTTCGGAGACCCAGTACTTC. This sequence encodes CSVSETQYF.

The gene calls are TRBV20-1 and TRBJ2-7; TRBD2 matches 7 bases. With V trimmed by 6 bases and J by 4 bases, 15 bases remained unmatched. The CDR3 contains 15 residues. The V gene's germline CDR1 is DFQATT and CDR2 SNEGSKA (reference sequence). This chain's CDR3 is CSAAPGGSKTYEQYF. The CDR3 DNA reads TGCAGTGCCGCCCCGGGCGGGAGTAAGACTTACGAGCAGTACTTC.

The chain links TRBV6-2 or TRBV6-3 to TRBJ2-3, with TRBD2 matching 12 bases. From germline, CDR1 is MNHEY and CDR2 SVGEGT. The length of the CDR3 is 18 residues. Losses at the gene ends were 5 bases for V and 4 bases for J; bases not matched to a gene: 13. Here the CDR3 reads CASSTPTSGGRGADTQYF. CDR3 bases: TGTGCCAGCAGTACCCCGACTAGCGGGGGCCGGGGAGCAGATACGCAGTATTTT.

The J gene is TRBJ2-1, the V gene TRBV2, with TRBD2 matching over 8 bases. The CDR3 consists of 14 residues. J lost 4 bases, V lost 7 bases, and 6 bases had no gene match. The germline V gene has CDR1 SNHLY and CDR2 FYNNEI. The CDR3 region is CASTVGGGYNEQFF. The DNA for the CDR3 is TGTGCCAGCACTGTCGGGGGGGGGTACAATGAGCAGTTCTTC.

V gene TRBV16 combines with J gene TRBJ1-2, with D possibly matching TRBD1 (5 bases). V was pared by 4 bases and J by 3 bases, with 15 bases between. The CDR3 totals 15 residues. The germline CDR1 and CDR2 sequences are KGHSY and FQNENV. CDR3 bases: TGTGCCAGCAGCCCCACTGCTGGGACTGACTATGGCTACACCTTC. It translates to CASSPTAGTDYGYTF.

The rearrangement joins TRBV29-1 to TRBJ2-3, with a tentative D call TRBD1 (5 bases). This CDR3 is built from 14 residues. Germline CDR1 SQVTM, CDR2 ANQGSEA. V lost 6 bases, J lost 0 bases, and 13 bases lay in between. The CDR3 is CSVPLGPSTDTQYF. CDR3 bases: TGCAGCGTACCACTGGGGCCTAGCACAGATACGCAGTATTTT.

This clonotype was seen at least ten times. This sequence joins TRBV12-1 and TRBJ1-2. TRBV12-1 is annotated as a pseudogene. The CDR3 is 11 amino acids. CDR3 in amino acids: CASPSWYGYTF. The CDR3 DNA is TGTGCCAGTCCAAGCTGGTATGGCTACACCTTC.

This clonotype was seen at least ten times. The J gene is TRBJ2-2, the V gene TRBV5-1, with a tentative D call TRBD1 (6 bases). The CDR3 covers 15 residues. Germline values: CDR1 SGHRS, CDR2 YFSETQ. Trimming pared 2 bases from V and 5 bases from J, leaving 13 bases between. CDR3 sequence reads: CASSFGRGSTGELFF. The DNA for the CDR3 is TGCGCCAGCAGCTTTGGCAGGGGAAGTACCGGGGAGCTGTTTTTT.

This clonotype was seen repeatedly, ten times or more. The rearrangement joins TRBV28 to TRBJ2-1; a weak D match, TRBD1 (6 bases). Trimming took 6 bases from V and 7 from J, leaving 16 bases between them. This CDR3 spans 14 amino acids. The V gene's germline CDR1 is MDHEN and CDR2 SYDVKM. This chain's CDR3 is CASSRLFRGNEQFF. The CDR3 bases are TGTGCCAGCAGCCGTCTATTCAGGGGAAATGAGCAGTTCTTC.

This clonotype was observed a handful of times. Written as DNA, the CDR3 is TGCAGTGCCCCAACCCAGGGGTCCTACAATGAGCAGTTCTTC. This codes for CSAPTQGSYNEQFF. The J gene is TRBJ2-1, the V gene TRBV20-1; TRBD1 might be the D (6 bases). The CDR3 contains 14 residues. Germline CDR1 reads DFQATT; CDR2 reads SNEGSKA (reference sequence). Trimming removed 6 bases from V and 1 base from J, with 13 bases in between.

The chain carries TRBV9 and TRBJ2-1, with 14 bases fitting TRBD2. Germline-derived CDR1 and CDR2 are SGDLS and YYNGEE. The CDR3 covers 18 residues. Trimming took 2 bases from V and 1 from J; bases not matched to a gene: 5. For the CDR3, the DNA is TGTGCCAGCAGCGTCGGACTAGCGGGGGGAACATCCTACAATGAGCAGTTCTTC. Protein sequence: CASSVGLAGGTSYNEQFF.

This clonotype occurred many times. CDR3 sequence reads: CSAPDRSSYNEQFF. The CDR3 DNA follows: TGCAGTGCCCCGGACAGGAGCTCCTACAATGAGCAGTTCTTC. This chain links TRBV20-1 with TRBJ2-1; 7 bases map to TRBD1. Germline values: CDR1 DFQATT, CDR2 SNEGSKA (reference sequence). This CDR3 is 14 amino acids long. V shed 6 bases, J shed 0 bases, and the junction held 5 bases outside the gene matches.

The chain carries TRBV20-1 and TRBJ2-5; TRBD2 agrees at 7 bases. V was clipped by 6 bases and J by 5 bases; unmatched bases: 9. Germline V gene sequence: CDR1 DFQATT, CDR2 SNEGSKA (reference sequence). The CDR3 runs to 13 residues. CDR3 sequence: CSAERGRSETQYF. CDR3 nucleotide sequence: TGCAGTGCGGAGCGGGGAAGGTCGGAGACCCAGTACTTC.

The chain has TRBV11-3 and TRBJ2-1; 11 nucleotides line up with TRBD2. With V trimmed by 5 bases and J by 9 bases, 9 bases remained unmatched. The CDR3 runs to 15 residues. Per germline, CDR1 SGHNT and CDR2 YENEEA. Here the CDR3 reads CASSPTSGSSGEQFF. In nucleotides, the CDR3 is TGTGCCAGCAGCCCTACTAGCGGGAGTAGTGGTGAGCAGTTCTTC.

This clonotype was seen at least ten times. This chain uses TRBV7-6 with TRBJ2-7; D unclear. Germline V CDR1 and CDR2: SGHVS, FNYEAQ. The V gene lost 1 base and the J gene lost 0 bases, with 13 bases spanning the gap. This CDR3 is built from 16 residues. CDR3 protein: CASSLGRRPSSYEQYF. CDR3 nucleotides: TGTGCCAGCAGCTTAGGGCGAAGGCCAAGCTCCTACGAGCAGTACTTC. The full variable domain, in which reference TRBV7-6 and TRBJ2-7 provide the parts outside the CDR3, is GAGVSQSPRYKVTKRGQDVALRCDPISGHVSLYWYRQALGQGPEFLTYFNYEAQQDKSGLPNDRFSAERPEGSISTLTIQRTEQRDSAMYRCASSLGRRPSSYEQYFGPGTRLTVT.

This clonotype has at least ten counts. The V and J genes are TRBV28 and TRBJ2-2, with D possibly TRBD1 on 6 matching bases. The CDR3 is made up of 16 amino acids. Germline V CDR1 and CDR2: MDHEN, SYDVKM. Trimming took off 6 bases at V and 0 bases at J, with 14 bases between the two ends. DNA of the CDR3: TGTGCCAGCAGCTGGCTTGGGACATCGAACACCGGGGAGCTGTTTTTT. It is translated as CASSWLGTSNTGELFF.

This clonotype was observed many times. This chain links TRBV18 with TRBJ2-3, with TRBD1 matching 7 bases. Per germline, CDR1 KGHSH and CDR2 LQKENI. V was pared by 1 base and J by 4 bases, with 5 bases of the junction left unmatched. This CDR3 has 15 amino acids. Here the CDR3 DNA reads TGTGCCAGCTCACCACGGGGTAGGGGGCCAGATACGCAGTATTTT. It translates to CASSPRGRGPDTQYF.

This clonotype showed up many times. The V call is TRBV5-1, the J call TRBJ2-7; the D gene is possibly TRBD1 (6 bases). This CDR3 region has 15 residues. Trimming left V 5 bases short and J 0 bases short, with 15 bases between. Germline V lookup: CDR1 SGHRS, CDR2 YFSETQ. The CDR3 coding sequence is TGCGCCAGCAGGCGCCAGGGGCCGGGCTCCTACGAGCAGTACTTC. It codes for CASRRQGPGSYEQYF.

As regards this clonotype: The junction departs from germline at one end; a sequencing error may be responsible. The chain recombines TRBV7-7 with TRBJ2-1; D could derive from TRBD1 or TRBD2 (6 bases each). The germline V gene encodes CDR1 SSHAT and CDR2 FNYEAQ (reference sequence). The CDR3 covers 15 residues. The CDR3 reads CASSLGGVGFNEQFF. For the CDR3, the DNA is TGTGCTAGCAGCTTGGGGGGCGTCGGGTTTAATGAGCAGTTCTTC.

The chain links TRBV6-2 or TRBV6-3 to TRBJ2-1; no reliable D call. CDR3 size: 15 residues. The V end lost 3 bases, the J end lost 5 bases, and 14 bases lay between the germline ends. The V gene's germline CDR1 is MNHEY and CDR2 SVGEGT. The DNA for the CDR3 is TGTGCCAGCAGTTATTGGCTTCGGATTGACAATGAGCAGTTCTTC. Its translation is CASSYWLRIDNEQFF.

This clonotype was seen more than once but under ten times. The genes are TRBV20-1 and TRBJ1-1; D remains unclear. Germline V gene lookup returns CDR1 DFQATT and CDR2 SNEGSKA (reference sequence). V lost 0 bases, J lost 4 bases, and 6 bases lay in between. This CDR3 is built from 12 residues. The CDR3 coding sequence is TGCAGTGCTAGAGAAGTGGGCACTGAAGCTTTCTTT. Protein: CSAREVGTEAFF.

The gene calls are TRBV6-1 and TRBJ2-1, with 7 bases lining up with TRBD2. CDR1 and CDR2 (germline): MNHNS, SASEGT. The V gene end was trimmed by 8 bases and the J gene end by 0 bases; junction bases not matched to a gene: 7. CDR3 size: 15 residues. The CDR3 here is CASGGDGSSYNEQFF. The CDR3 nucleotides read TGTGCCAGCGGGGGGGACGGGAGCTCCTACAATGAGCAGTTCTTC.

This clonotype came up many times. J is TRBJ2-7 and V is TRBV6-5; D uncertain. Germline CDR1 reads MNHEY; CDR2 reads SVGAGI. CDR3 size: 14 residues. V gave up 2 bases and J gave up 3 bases, with 11 bases separating them. Here the CDR3 DNA reads TGTGCCAGCAGTTACCTGAACTCAGACTACGAGCAGTACTTC. It yields the protein CASSYLNSDYEQYF.

In its sample, this clonotype was seen many times. The chain carries TRBV27 and TRBJ1-5; perhaps TRBD1 as D (6 bases). With 4 bases removed from V and 3 bases from J, the gap between germline ends came to 10 bases. This CDR3 has 14 residues. Germline CDR1 reads MNHEY; CDR2 reads SMNVEV (reference sequence). In nucleotides, the CDR3 is TGTGCCAGCAGTTCGGGGGGCCTCAATCAGCCCCAGCATTTT. Its translation: CASSSGGLNQPQHF.

This clonotype was found many times. This rearrangement joins TRBV3-1 to TRBJ2-1; a possible D gene is TRBD2 (7 bases). Germline CDR1 LGHDT, CDR2 YNNKEL (reference sequence). This CDR3 region has 16 residues. Trimming stripped 4 bases from V and 8 bases from J, with 21 bases between. In nucleotides, the CDR3 is TGTGCCAGCAGCCTAGGGGGACTAAGCGGGATCGATGAGCAGTTCTTC. The encoded protein is CASSLGGLSGIDEQFF.

This clonotype was picked up many times. This chain joins TRBV20-1 and TRBJ2-7; possible D gene TRBD2, 7 bases. V was cut by 0 bases and J by 4 bases, with 22 bases left in between. The CDR3 covers 17 residues. Germline CDR1 reads DFQATT; CDR2 reads SNEGSKA (reference sequence). In nucleotides, the CDR3 is TGCAGTGCTAGAGATCGAAGGGGAGGGACAAGAGAATACGAGCAGTACTTC. This gives the protein CSARDRRGGTREYEQYF.

Ten or more counts support this clonotype. The V gene is TRBV4-3, the J gene TRBJ2-7, with D unclear. Per germline, CDR1 LGHNA and CDR2 YSLEER. The length of the CDR3 is 13 residues. V lost 3 bases and J lost 7, with 13 bases in between. The CDR3 protein is CASSQRRSMEQYF. The CDR3 DNA is TGCGCCAGCAGCCAGAGACGCTCGATGGAGCAGTACTTC.